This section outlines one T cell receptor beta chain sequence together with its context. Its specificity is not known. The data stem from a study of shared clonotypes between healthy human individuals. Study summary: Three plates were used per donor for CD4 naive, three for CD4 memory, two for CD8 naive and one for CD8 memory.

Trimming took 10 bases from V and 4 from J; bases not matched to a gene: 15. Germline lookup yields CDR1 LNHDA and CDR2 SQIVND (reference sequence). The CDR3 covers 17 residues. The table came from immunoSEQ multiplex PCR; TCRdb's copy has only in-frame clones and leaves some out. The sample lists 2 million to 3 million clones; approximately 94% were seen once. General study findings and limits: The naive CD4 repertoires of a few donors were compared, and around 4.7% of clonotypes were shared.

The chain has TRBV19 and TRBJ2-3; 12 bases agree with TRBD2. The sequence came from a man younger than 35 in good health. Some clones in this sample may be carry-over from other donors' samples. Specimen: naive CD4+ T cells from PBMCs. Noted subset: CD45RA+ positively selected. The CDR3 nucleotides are TGTGCCACCAAGACTAGCGGGAGATCGGCGGGCGCAGATACGCAGTATTTT. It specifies CATKTSGRSAGADTQYF.